This T cell receptor beta chain was documented in a study of T cells after yellow fever vaccination. Across the study: Some fractions had low cell numbers, and these were prepared with SMART-Seq v4 Ultra Low Input.

MiXCR was run by TCRdb on the 5' RACE reads, yielding one entry per CDR3 protein. Of roughly 74,000 distinct CDR3 sequences in the sample, more than 5.5% were seen once. The germline V gene encodes CDR1 SGHRS and CDR2 YFSETQ. The CDR3 consists of 16 residues. The junction had 3 bases not matched to a gene; V was cut back by 4 bases and J by 0 bases. This clonotype was seen a few times. The specimen comprised CD8+ T cells sorted from PBMCs, sampled 5 days after the first yellow fever vaccination. The V gene is TRBV5-1, the J gene TRBJ2-3, with TRBD2 matching 12 bases. The TCR was taken from a man aged 18-30 years who received the YFV17D yellow fever vaccine. CDR3 sequence: CASSGGLAGSTDTQYF. DNA for the CDR3: TGCGCCAGCAGCGGCGGACTAGCGGGAAGCACAGATACGCAGTATTTT. Drawing the rest from reference TRBV5-1 and TRBJ2-3, the complete variable domain is KAGVTQTPRYLIKTRGQQVTLSCSPISGHRSVSWYQQTPGQGLQFLFEYFSETQRNKGNFPGRFSGRQFSNSRSEMNVSTLELGDSALYLCASSGGLAGSTDTQYFGPGTRLTVL.